Each of the 7 T cell receptor beta chains below was sequenced from the same sample in a study of blood T cell repertoires in COVID-19. TCRdb's copy holds only in-frame clones and misses some; the assay was immunoSEQ multiplex PCR. The table lists 210,000 or so clones, 83% of them singletons. Specimen: peripheral blood. These TCRs come from a woman under 40 with COVID-19, enrolled during active disease.

This sequence joins TRBV14 and TRBJ2-5; D might be TRBD2 (6 bases). Germline CDR1 SGHDN, CDR2 FVKESK. V lost 6 bases and J 5 bases, leaving 16 bases between the germline ends. The length of the CDR3 is 14 residues. In DNA form, the CDR3 reads TGTGCCAGCAGGGAGGGGAGAGACAAGGAGACCCAGTACTTC. This sequence encodes CASREGRDKETQYF.

The rearrangement joins TRBV5-1 to TRBJ1-4; possible D gene TRBD1, 5 bases. V lost 0 bases to trimming and J lost 8 bases, with 11 bases between them. The CDR3 contains 14 residues. Germline-derived CDR1 and CDR2 are SGHRS and YFSETQ. The DNA for the CDR3 is TGCGCCAGCAGCTTGGAAGGGGCAGGCGAAAAACTGTTTTTT. Encoded protein: CASSLEGAGEKLFF.

The rearrangement joins TRBV5-4 to TRBJ1-4; D not resolved. This CDR3 is 13 amino acids long. Deletions cut 2 bases from V and 14 bases from J, with 16 bases between. Per germline, CDR1 SGHNT and CDR2 YYREEE (reference sequence). The chain's CDR3 is CASSLNREPFLFF. The CDR3 bases are TGTGCCAGCAGCTTAAACCGGGAGCCCTTTCTGTTTTTT.

V is TRBV10-3 and J is TRBJ2-2; weak D call: TRBD1 (6 bases). Trimming stripped 2 bases from V and 6 bases from J, with 16 bases between. CDR3 length equals 16 residues. CDR1 and CDR2 from the germline V gene are ENHRY and SYGVKD. As DNA, the CDR3 is TGTGCCATCAGTGAGACCACTACAGGGTTCGCCGGGGAGCTGTTTTTT. Its translation: CAISETTTGFAGELFF.

This clone was observed a handful of times. The CDR3, as DNA: TGTGCCAGCAGTCCACAGGTACTATATGGCTACACCTTC. As protein: CASSPQVLYGYTF. The rearrangement uses TRBV28 and TRBJ1-2, with a tentative D call TRBD1 (5 bases). The germline V and J ends were trimmed by 5 bases and 5 bases, with 12 bases remaining between them. The CDR3 is made up of 13 amino acids. In germline, CDR1 is MDHEN, CDR2 SYDVKM.

The gene calls are TRBV7-2 and TRBJ2-7; 7 bases agree with TRBD1. The CDR3 is 14 residues long. Germline V gene lookup returns CDR1 SGHTA and CDR2 FQGNSA. V shed 8 bases, J shed 0 bases, and the junction held 7 bases outside the gene matches. CDR3 in DNA: TGTGCCAGCCGGCCGGGGACAGACTCCTACGAGCAGTACTTC. This encodes CASRPGTDSYEQYF.

The chain has TRBV19 and TRBJ1-5; 8 nucleotides match TRBD1. Germline V gene lookup returns CDR1 LNHDA and CDR2 SQIVND (reference sequence). The J segment lost 4 bases and the V segment lost 8 bases, leaving 13 bases of the junction unmatched. The CDR3 extends over 16 amino acids. CDR3 in amino acids: CASGPGQGQGNQPQHF. CDR3 in DNA: TGTGCCAGTGGTCCCGGACAGGGACAAGGAAATCAGCCCCAGCATTTT.